These 20 T cell receptor beta chains were all obtained from the same sample, sequenced in a study of shared clonotypes between healthy human individuals. Positive CCR7 selection of CD45RO-negative cells yielded the naive CD8 cells, and terminally differentiated effector memory CD45RA+ cells were excluded. The data were produced by immunoSEQ multiplex PCR, yet TCRdb's version contains in-frame clones alone and is incomplete. The sample contains millions of clones, 93% of which appear only once. The sequenced sample was naive CD8+ T cells from PBMCs. The receptors come from a man between 18 and 35 years old in good health. Some clones in this sample may be carry-over from other donors' samples.

The V and J genes are TRBV28 and TRBJ2-3; D is possibly TRBD1 or TRBD2 (5 bases each). Germline CDR1 reads MDHEN; CDR2 reads SYDVKM. The CDR3 sequence is 16 residues long. V lost 3 bases to trimming and J lost 3 bases, with 16 bases between them. Here the CDR3 reads CASSFRGPSETDTQYF. For the CDR3, the DNA is TGTGCCAGCAGTTTCCGGGGCCCTTCGGAGACAGATACGCAGTATTTT.

The gene calls are TRBV2 and TRBJ2-1; maybe TRBD2 (6 bases). Per germline, CDR1 SNHLY and CDR2 FYNNEI. The CDR3 consists of 18 residues. Trimming cost V 3 bases and J 1 base, with 19 bases left between them. CDR3 in DNA: TGTGCCAGCAGTGAGAGAATCTCTTTCCGGGGGTCCTACAATGAGCAGTTCTTC. It is translated as CASSERISFRGSYNEQFF.

With regard to this clone: The sample holds other DNA sequences that translate to the same CDR3. The chain joins TRBV27 to TRBJ2-7; D not certain. V lost 4 bases and J 2 bases, leaving 9 bases between the germline ends. The CDR3 consists of 13 residues. Germline-derived CDR1 and CDR2 are MNHEY and SMNVEV (reference sequence). CDR3 DNA sequence: TGTGCCAGCAGTTACTCAAGGACCTACGAGCAGTACTTC. This sequence encodes CASSYSRTYEQYF.

The chain links TRBV13 to TRBJ2-4; D is uncertain. V gave up 5 bases and J gave up 0 bases, with 17 bases separating them. Germline CDR1 PRHDT, CDR2 FYEKMQ (reference sequence). CDR3 size: 17 residues. CDR3 sequence (DNA): TGTGCCAGCAGCACCCGACAAGCTAGTATAGCCAAAAACATTCAGTACTTC. Translated: CASSTRQASIAKNIQYF.

The J gene is TRBJ2-7, the V gene TRBV5-1; D is unresolved. The CDR3 extends over 15 amino acids. V was clipped by 4 bases and J by 2 bases, with 16 bases between them. Germline values: CDR1 SGHRS, CDR2 YFSETQ. CDR3 region: CASSPQKGWPYEQYF. For the CDR3, the DNA is TGCGCCAGCAGCCCCCAGAAGGGCTGGCCCTACGAGCAGTACTTC.

The CDR3: CASSKDRHFGTF. The CDR3 bases are TGTGCCAGCAGCAAGGATAGACATTTCGGCACCTTC. V usage is TRBV11-2 and J usage is TRBJ1-2; D gene ambiguous. This CDR3 has 12 amino acids. Trimming left V 5 bases short and J 13 bases short, with 17 bases between. Germline CDR1 and CDR2: SGHAT and FQNNGV.

The chain combines TRBV11-2 with TRBJ2-1; TRBD2 is a possible D gene (6 bases). The CDR3 has 16 amino acids. In germline, CDR1 is SGHAT, CDR2 FQNNGV. Deletions cut 6 bases from V and 2 bases from J, with 17 bases between. This CDR3 reads CASRPTGSQAYNEQFF. The CDR3, as DNA: TGTGCCAGCAGACCAACCGGGAGCCAGGCCTACAATGAGCAGTTCTTC.

About this clone itself: The identical CDR3 is also encoded by other nucleotide sequences in the sample. The chain uses TRBV9 and TRBJ1-3, with D possibly being TRBD1 (5 bases). This CDR3 is 15 amino acids long. Germline assignment: CDR1 SGDLS and CDR2 YYNGEE. V was pared by 0 bases and J by 1 base, with 8 bases between. CDR3 coding DNA: TGTGCCAGCAGCGTAGGAGGGGCTTCTGGAAACACCATATATTTT. Translated, it gives CASSVGGASGNTIYF.

V is TRBV5-1 and J is TRBJ2-7, with D uncertain. Trimming cost V 3 bases and J 6 bases, with 10 bases left between them. Germline values: CDR1 SGHRS, CDR2 YFSETQ. The CDR3 loop spans 12 amino acids. The chain's CDR3 is CASSSPWGEQYF. In DNA, the CDR3 is TGCGCCAGCAGCTCCCCCTGGGGCGAGCAGTACTTC.

This sequence joins TRBV7-2 and TRBJ2-6; D ambiguous. CDR1 and CDR2 from the germline V gene are SGHTA and FQGNSA. The length of the CDR3 is 15 residues. V was shortened by 1 base and J by 4 bases, with 8 bases between the two germline ends. In nucleotides, the CDR3 is TGTGCCAGCAGCTTAGAAGGGTTCGGGGCCAACGTCCTGACTTTC. Translation gives CASSLEGFGANVLTF. Looking up the rest from reference TRBV7-2 and TRBJ2-6 gives the full variable domain: GAGVSQSPSNKVTEKGKDVELRCDPISGHTALYWYRQSLGQGLEFLIYFQGNSAPDKSGLPSDRFSAERTGGSVSTLTIQRTQQEDSAVYLCASSLEGFGANVLTFGAGSRLTVL.

CDR3 sequence: CASSGAGPRDTEAFF. The CDR3 region has the DNA TGTGCCAGCAGCGGGGCGGGGCCGAGGGACACTGAAGCTTTCTTT. The chain links TRBV7-9 to TRBJ1-1, with a weak D call TRBD1 (5 bases). V dropped 5 bases and J dropped 3 bases, with 16 bases sitting between them. This CDR3 spans 15 amino acids. CDR1 is SEHNR and CDR2 is FQNEAQ in the germline V gene (reference sequence).

The rearrangement uses TRBV7-2 and TRBJ1-4, with D perhaps matching TRBD1 (6 bases). CDR3 length: 14 residues. Trimming pared 0 bases from V and 8 bases from J, leaving 10 bases between. The germline V gene has CDR1 SGHTA and CDR2 FQGNSA. CDR3 amino acids: CASSLAQGYEKLFF. In DNA form, the CDR3 reads TGTGCCAGCAGCTTAGCACAGGGCTACGAAAAACTGTTTTTT. Supplemented by reference TRBV7-2 and TRBJ1-4, the full variable domain reads GAGVSQSPSNKVTEKGKDVELRCDPISGHTALYWYRQSLGQGLEFLIYFQGNSAPDKSGLPSDRFSAERTGGSVSTLTIQRTQQEDSAVYLCASSLAQGYEKLFFGSGTQLSVL.

The V call is TRBV12-5, the J call TRBJ1-1; D is possibly TRBD1 (5 bases). This CDR3 spans 17 amino acids. Trimming pared 5 bases from V and 2 bases from J, leaving 21 bases between. Germline V CDR1 and CDR2: LGHNT, FRNRAP. DNA of the CDR3: TGTGCTAGTGGTGCGCGCGGAACAGGTTCAACCAACACTGAAGCTTTCTTT. Protein product: CASGARGTGSTNTEAFF.

This clone turned up a few times. V gene TRBV19 combines with J gene TRBJ1-1; D remains ambiguous. The CDR3 runs to 15 residues. V lost 4 bases to trimming and J lost 0 bases, with 12 bases between them. Germline CDR1 and CDR2: LNHDA and SQIVND (reference sequence). CDR3 sequence reads: CASSTRGPMNTEAFF. In DNA, the CDR3 is TGTGCCAGTAGTACGCGGGGTCCCATGAACACTGAAGCTTTCTTT.

Comments on this clone: This sample also contains other DNA sequences that code for the same CDR3. The genes are TRBV6-5 and TRBJ2-1; no clear D. Trimming took off 2 bases at V and 8 bases at J, with 10 bases between the two ends. The CDR3 extends over 13 amino acids. Germline CDR1 reads MNHEY; CDR2 reads SVGAGI. CDR3: CASSYPEGDEQFF. The CDR3 DNA reads as TGTGCCAGCAGTTACCCAGAAGGCGATGAGCAGTTCTTC.

The genes are TRBV6-5 and TRBJ1-1, with D uncertain. Trimming left V 6 bases short and J 4 bases short, with 9 bases between. The germline V gene encodes CDR1 MNHEY and CDR2 SVGAGI. The CDR3 runs 12 residues. The CDR3 loop reads CASREETTEAFF. CDR3 DNA: TGTGCCAGCAGGGAGGAAACCACTGAAGCTTTCTTT.

In its sample, this clone was seen once. The V call is TRBV30, the J call TRBJ2-7, with TRBD1 matching over 7 bases. V lost 5 bases and J lost 7; bases outside the gene matches: 11. The V gene's germline CDR1 is GTSNPN and CDR2 SVGIG (reference sequence). The CDR3 contains 13 residues. In nucleotides, the CDR3 is TGTGCCTGGGCCGGGACAGTCGCTGGAGAGCAGTACTTC. Its translation: CAWAGTVAGEQYF.

This chain joins TRBV6-1 and TRBJ2-3, with D perhaps matching TRBD2 (5 bases). The CDR3 sequence is 14 residues long. Trimming left V 6 bases short and J 3 bases short, with 13 bases between. Germline CDR1 MNHNS, CDR2 SASEGT. The CDR3 spells CASSEPGGTDTQYF. For the CDR3, the DNA is TGTGCCAGCAGCGAACCCGGCGGGACAGATACGCAGTATTTT.

The V gene is TRBV2, the J gene TRBJ1-4; D possibly corresponds to TRBD1 (5 bases). CDR1 is SNHLY and CDR2 is FYNNEI in the germline V gene. Trimming took 4 bases from V and 6 from J, leaving 12 bases between them. This CDR3 spans 14 amino acids. In DNA form, the CDR3 reads TGTGCCAGCAGTGTGGCGGGGGTAGATGAAAAACTGTTTTTT. It is translated as CASSVAGVDEKLFF.

This chain uses TRBV30 with TRBJ1-3; no definite D call. The CDR3 has 12 amino acids. CDR1 and CDR2 from the germline V gene are GTSNPN and SVGIG (reference sequence). Trimming left V 3 bases short and J 4 bases short, with 7 bases between. CDR3 nucleotide sequence: TGTGCCTGGAGCCCCCCGGGAAACACCATATATTTT. Translating it yields CAWSPPGNTIYF.